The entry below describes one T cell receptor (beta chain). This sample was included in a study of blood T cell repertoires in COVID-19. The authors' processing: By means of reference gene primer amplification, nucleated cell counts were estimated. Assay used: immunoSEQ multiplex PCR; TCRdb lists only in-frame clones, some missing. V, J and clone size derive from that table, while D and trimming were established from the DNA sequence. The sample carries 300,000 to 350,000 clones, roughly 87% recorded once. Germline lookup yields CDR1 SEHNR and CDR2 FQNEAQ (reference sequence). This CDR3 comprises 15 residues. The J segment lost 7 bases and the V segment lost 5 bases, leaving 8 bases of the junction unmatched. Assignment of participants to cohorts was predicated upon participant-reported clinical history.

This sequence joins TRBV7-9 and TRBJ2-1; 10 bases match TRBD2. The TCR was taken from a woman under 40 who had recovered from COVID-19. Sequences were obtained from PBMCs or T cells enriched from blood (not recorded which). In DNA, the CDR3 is TGTGCCAGCAGCAGCGGGGGGGCCTTCGATAATGAGCAGTTCTTC. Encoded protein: CASSSGGAFDNEQFF.